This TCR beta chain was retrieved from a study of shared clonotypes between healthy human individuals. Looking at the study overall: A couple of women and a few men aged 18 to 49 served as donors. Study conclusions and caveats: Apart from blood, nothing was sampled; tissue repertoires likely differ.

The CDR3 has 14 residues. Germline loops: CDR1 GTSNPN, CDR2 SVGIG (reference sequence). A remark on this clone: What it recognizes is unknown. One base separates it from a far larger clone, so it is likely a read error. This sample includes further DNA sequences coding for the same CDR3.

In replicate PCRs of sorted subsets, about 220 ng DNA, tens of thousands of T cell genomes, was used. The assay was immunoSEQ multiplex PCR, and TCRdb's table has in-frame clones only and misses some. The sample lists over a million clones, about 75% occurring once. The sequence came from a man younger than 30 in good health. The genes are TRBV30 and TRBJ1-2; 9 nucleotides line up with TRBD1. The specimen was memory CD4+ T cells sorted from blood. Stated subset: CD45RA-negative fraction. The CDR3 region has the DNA TGCGCCTGGAGTGTAACAGGGGGCAACTATGGCTACACCTTC. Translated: CAWSVTGGNYGYTF.